This entry lists 9 T cell receptor beta chains sequenced from one sample in a study of blood T cell repertoires in COVID-19. TCRdb's table, derived via immunoSEQ multiplex PCR, lists solely in-frame clones and lacks some. The sample shows more than 300,000 clones, approximately 90% of them seen only once. The source material was PBMCs or T cells enriched from blood (not recorded which). The receptors derive from a woman aged 40 to 55 who had been exposed to COVID-19.

The chain recombines TRBV27 with TRBJ2-7; TRBD1 matches 7 bases. V shed 6 bases, J shed 4 bases, and the junction held 15 bases outside the gene matches. The germline gives CDR1 MNHEY, CDR2 SMNVEV (reference sequence). The CDR3 length is 16 residues. The CDR3 here is CASSPFGKGQRYEQYF. The CDR3 DNA sequence: TGTGCCAGCAGCCCCTTCGGGAAGGGACAGCGTTACGAGCAGTACTTC.

On this clone: Other DNA variants within this sample encode the same CDR3. The chain joins TRBV12-3 or TRBV12-4 to TRBJ2-2, with D perhaps matching TRBD2 (5 bases). The CDR3 consists of 12 residues. Trimming removed 6 bases from V and 7 bases from J, with 9 bases in between. The CDR3 coding sequence is TGTGCCAGCAGCCGCCGGGGCGGGGAGCTGTTTTTT. This sequence encodes CASSRRGGELFF.

This rearrangement joins TRBV5-1 to TRBJ2-7; weak D call: TRBD2 (6 bases). Between the trimmed V and J ends, which lost 0 bases and 3 bases, there was a span of 13 bases. Germline assignment: CDR1 SGHRS and CDR2 YFSETQ. CDR3 size: 15 residues. The CDR3 DNA is TGCGCCAGCAGCTTGGCCCCGGGAGCGCTCTACGAGCAGTACTTC. Translated, it gives CASSLAPGALYEQYF.

The V call is TRBV12-3 or TRBV12-4, the J call TRBJ1-1, with TRBD1 as a possible D gene (6 bases). Trimming took off 2 bases at V and 9 bases at J, with 13 bases between the two ends. The CDR3 totals 13 residues. The CDR3 DNA is TGTGCCAGCAGTTTAAGTCGGGGGGGCCAAGCTTTCTTT. Its protein product is CASSLSRGGQAFF.

The chain joins TRBV1 to TRBJ2-3; TRBD1, the D gene given by the table, was not confirmed from the DNA. TRBV1 is a pseudogene locus. This CDR3 contains 15 residues. The CDR3 coding sequence is TGCACCAGCACCCGGACAGTTACTAGCACAGATACGCAGTATTTT. It is translated as CTSTRTVTSTDTQYF.

The gene calls are TRBV9 and TRBJ2-1; weak D call: TRBD1 (5 bases). The CDR3 totals 13 residues. The V gene lost 0 bases and the J gene lost 9 bases, with 10 bases spanning the gap. Germline V gene lookup returns CDR1 SGDLS and CDR2 YYNGEE. The CDR3 protein is CASSVGFRGEQFF. The CDR3 DNA is TGTGCCAGCAGCGTAGGATTTAGGGGTGAGCAGTTCTTC.

The chain joins TRBV29-1 to TRBJ1-1; 11 nucleotides match TRBD1. From germline, CDR1 is SQVTM and CDR2 ANQGSEA. The CDR3 is made up of 13 amino acids. V gave up 7 bases and J gave up 5 bases; unmatched junction bases: 6. CDR3 loop: CSAGQGARTEAFF. CDR3 DNA: TGCAGCGCTGGACAGGGGGCGCGGACTGAAGCTTTCTTT.

The chain employs TRBV4-3 and TRBJ1-4, with TRBD1 identical over 10 bases. The CDR3 runs to 14 residues. The ends lost 5 bases at V and 8 bases at J; junction bases unmatched: 5. In germline, CDR1 is LGHNA, CDR2 YSLEER. For the CDR3, the DNA is TGCGCCAGCAGCGTGGGGACAGGGGAAGAAAAACTGTTTTTT. Translation gives CASSVGTGEEKLFF.

This clone was seen only a few times. The gene calls are TRBV6-2 or TRBV6-3 and TRBJ2-2; possible D gene TRBD1, 6 bases. This CDR3 is built from 15 residues. Germline CDR1 reads MNHEY; CDR2 reads SVGEGT. The germline V and J ends were trimmed by 0 bases and 6 bases, with 11 bases remaining between them. The CDR3 here is CASSYSPGVAGELFF. CDR3 DNA sequence: TGTGCCAGCAGTTACTCGCCAGGGGTTGCCGGGGAGCTGTTTTTT.